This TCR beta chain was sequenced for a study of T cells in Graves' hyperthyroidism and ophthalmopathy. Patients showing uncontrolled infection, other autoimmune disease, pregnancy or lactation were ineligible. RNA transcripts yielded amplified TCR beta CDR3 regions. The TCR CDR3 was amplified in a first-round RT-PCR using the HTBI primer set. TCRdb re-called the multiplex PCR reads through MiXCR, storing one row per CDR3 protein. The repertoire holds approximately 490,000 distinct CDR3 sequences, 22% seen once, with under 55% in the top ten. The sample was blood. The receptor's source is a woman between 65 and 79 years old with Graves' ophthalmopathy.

In DNA form, the CDR3 reads TGTGCCAGCAGCGAGGTCCAGGGAGGCTATGGCTACACCTTC. Amino acid sequence: CASSEVQGGYGYTF. This rearrangement joins TRBV9 to TRBJ1-2, with a weak D call TRBD1 (5 bases). This CDR3 has 14 residues. Germline CDR1 and CDR2: SGDLS and YYNGEE. The V end lost 3 bases, the J end lost 4 bases, and 13 bases lay between the germline ends. Using reference TRBV9 and TRBJ1-2 for the parts outside the CDR3, the full variable domain is DSGVTQTPKHLITATGQRVTLRCSPRSGDLSVYWYQQSLDQGLQFLIQYYNGEERAKGNILERFSAQQFPDLHSELNLSSLELGDSALYFCASSEVQGGYGYTFGSGTRLTVV.